The sequence of this TCR beta chain was determined in a study of naive and memory T cell subsets. An oligonucleotide containing a UMI was ligated to the 3' end of TCR cDNA. Whole blood, 2.5 ml, came from adult healthy volunteers. A note on this clonotype: The antigen remains unidentified. With a much larger clone just one base away, this may be a read error. The CDR3 end shows no conserved phenylalanine or tryptophan, and so a read error is likely.

Four PCR rounds used nested alpha and beta constant region primers plus the SP2 primer. Each CDR3 protein is one row after TCRdb ran MiXCR on the 5' RACE reads. The data hold 55,000 to 70,000 distinct CDR3 sequences, with about 8.3% observed a single time. V gave up 1 base and J gave up 5 bases, with 17 bases separating them. CDR3 length: 17 amino acids. Findings and limits, study-wide: TCR transcript changes with activation or differentiation may affect this RNA method.

The V call is TRBV12-3 or TRBV12-4, the J call TRBJ1-4; D remains ambiguous. The receptor was derived from a female donor in good health. CDR3 sequence (DNA): TGTGCCAGCAGTTTAGGTAGGCCAGGCTCGGGAAATGAAAAACTGTTTATT. It encodes CASSLGRPGSGNEKLFI.